This entry describes one TCR beta chain. The antigen remains unidentified. The CDR3 covers 14 residues. Trimming cost V 6 bases and J 0 bases, with 9 bases left between them. Germline lookup yields CDR1 SEHNR and CDR2 FQNEAQ (reference sequence). Sequencing used immunoSEQ multiplex PCR; TCRdb keeps in-frame clones, though not all of them. The profile shows approximately 45,000 clones, 85% to 95% of them singletons. This entry belongs to a study of OX40 agonist ivuxolimab in advanced cancers. The overall study: Given to patients was ivuxolimab, an agonistic anti-OX40 (CD134) antibody. Three partial responders included one hepatocellular carcinoma patient and two cutaneous melanoma patients. Overall study findings and caveats: Mean expanded clone counts were higher in CD8+ than CD4+ T cells. Those patients achieving a partial response at 0.1-3.0 mg/kg showed among the lowest clonal expansion.

The chain uses TRBV7-9 and TRBJ1-5, with D uncertain. This clonotype originated in an adult with an advanced solid tumor such as melanoma, head and neck, liver or kidney cancer. Sequences were derived from CD4+ or CD8+ T cells sorted from blood, sampled in a trial of the OX40 agonist ivuxolimab. The CDR3 here is CASSPGLSNQPQHF. The CDR3 DNA is TGTGCCAGCAGTCCCGGCCTTAGCAATCAGCCCCAGCATTTT.